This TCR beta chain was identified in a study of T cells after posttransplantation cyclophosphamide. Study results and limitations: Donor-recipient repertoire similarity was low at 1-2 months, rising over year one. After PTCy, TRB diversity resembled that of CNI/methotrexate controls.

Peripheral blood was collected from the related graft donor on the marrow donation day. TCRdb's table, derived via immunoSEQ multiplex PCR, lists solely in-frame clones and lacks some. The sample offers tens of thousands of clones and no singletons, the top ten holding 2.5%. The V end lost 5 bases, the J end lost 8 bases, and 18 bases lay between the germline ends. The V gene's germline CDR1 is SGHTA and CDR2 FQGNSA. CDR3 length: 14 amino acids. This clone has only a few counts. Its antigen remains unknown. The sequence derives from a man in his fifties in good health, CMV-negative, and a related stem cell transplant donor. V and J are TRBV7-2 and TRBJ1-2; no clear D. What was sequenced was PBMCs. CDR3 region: CASSRGSGLEGYTF. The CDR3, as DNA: TGTGCCAGCAGCCGAGGTAGCGGTCTAGAAGGCTACACCTTC. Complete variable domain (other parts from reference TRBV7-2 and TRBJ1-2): GAGVSQSPSNKVTEKGKDVELRCDPISGHTALYWYRQSLGQGLEFLIYFQGNSAPDKSGLPSDRFSAERTGGSVSTLTIQRTQQEDSAVYLCASSRGSGLEGYTFGSGTRLTVV.